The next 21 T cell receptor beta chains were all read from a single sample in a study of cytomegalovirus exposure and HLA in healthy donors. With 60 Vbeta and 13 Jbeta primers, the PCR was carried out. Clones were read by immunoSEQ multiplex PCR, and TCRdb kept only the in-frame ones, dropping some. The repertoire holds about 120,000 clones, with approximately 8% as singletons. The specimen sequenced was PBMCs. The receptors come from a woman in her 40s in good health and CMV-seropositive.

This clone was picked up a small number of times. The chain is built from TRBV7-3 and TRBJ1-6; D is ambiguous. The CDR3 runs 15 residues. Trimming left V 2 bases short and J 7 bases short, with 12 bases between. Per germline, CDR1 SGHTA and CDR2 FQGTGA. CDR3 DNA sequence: TGTGCCAGCAGCTTAGCGGGAGCGAGGAATTCACCCCTCCACTTT. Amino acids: CASSLAGARNSPLHF.

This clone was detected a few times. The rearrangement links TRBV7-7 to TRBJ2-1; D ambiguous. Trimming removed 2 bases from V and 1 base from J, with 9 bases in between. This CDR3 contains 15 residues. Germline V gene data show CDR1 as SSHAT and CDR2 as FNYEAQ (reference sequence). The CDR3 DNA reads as TGTGCCAGCAGCTTATCAGTCTTATCCTACAATGAGCAGTTCTTC. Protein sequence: CASSLSVLSYNEQFF.

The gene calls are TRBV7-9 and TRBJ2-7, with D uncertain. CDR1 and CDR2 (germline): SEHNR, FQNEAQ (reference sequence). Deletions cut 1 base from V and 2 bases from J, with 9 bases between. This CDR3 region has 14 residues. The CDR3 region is CASSLGMEPYEQYF. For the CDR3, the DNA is TGTGCCAGCAGCTTAGGTATGGAGCCCTACGAGCAGTACTTC. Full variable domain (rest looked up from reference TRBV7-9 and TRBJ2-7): DTGVSQNPRHKITKRGQNVTFRCDPISEHNRLYWYRQTLGQGPEFLTYFQNEAQLEKSRLLSDRFSAERPKGSFSTLEIQRTEQGDSAMYLCASSLGMEPYEQYFGPGTRLTVT.

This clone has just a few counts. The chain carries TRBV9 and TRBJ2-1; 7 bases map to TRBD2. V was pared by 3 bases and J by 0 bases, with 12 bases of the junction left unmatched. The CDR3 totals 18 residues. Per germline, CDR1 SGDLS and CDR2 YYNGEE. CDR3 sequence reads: CASSATGRRGSSYNEQFF. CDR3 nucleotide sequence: TGTGCCAGCAGCGCGACCGGGAGGCGGGGGAGCTCCTACAATGAGCAGTTCTTC.

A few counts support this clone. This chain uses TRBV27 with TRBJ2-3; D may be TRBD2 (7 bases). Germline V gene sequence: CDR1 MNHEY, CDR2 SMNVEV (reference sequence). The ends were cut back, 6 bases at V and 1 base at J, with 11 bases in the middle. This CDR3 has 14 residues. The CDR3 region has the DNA TGTGCCAGCAGCGGCGGGGGCCGCACAGATACGCAGTATTTT. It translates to CASSGGGRTDTQYF.

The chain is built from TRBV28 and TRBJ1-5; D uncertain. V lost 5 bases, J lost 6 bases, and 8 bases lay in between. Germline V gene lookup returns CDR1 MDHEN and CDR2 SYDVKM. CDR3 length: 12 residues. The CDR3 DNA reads TGTGCCAGCAGTGTCAGGTTTCAGCCCCAGCATTTT. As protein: CASSVRFQPQHF.

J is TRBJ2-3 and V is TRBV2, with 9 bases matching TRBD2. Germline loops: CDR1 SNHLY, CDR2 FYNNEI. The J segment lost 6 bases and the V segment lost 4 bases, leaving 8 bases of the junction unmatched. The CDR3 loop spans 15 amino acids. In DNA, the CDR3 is TGTGCCAGCAGTGCTACTAGCGGGCAGGGGGATACGCAGTATTTT. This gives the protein CASSATSGQGDTQYF.

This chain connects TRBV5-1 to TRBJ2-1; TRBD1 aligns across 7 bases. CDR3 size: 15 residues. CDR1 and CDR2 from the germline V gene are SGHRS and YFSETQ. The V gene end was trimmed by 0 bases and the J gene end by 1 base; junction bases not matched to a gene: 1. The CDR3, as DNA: TGCGCCAGCAGCTTGGGGGGACAGTCCTACAATGAGCAGTTCTTC. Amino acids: CASSLGGQSYNEQFF.

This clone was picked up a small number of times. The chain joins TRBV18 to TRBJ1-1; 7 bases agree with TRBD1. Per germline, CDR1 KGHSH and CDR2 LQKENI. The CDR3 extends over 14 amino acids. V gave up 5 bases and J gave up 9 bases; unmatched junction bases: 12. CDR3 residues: CASSVDREERKAFF. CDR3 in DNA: TGTGCCAGCTCAGTAGACAGGGAGGAGAGGAAAGCTTTCTTT.

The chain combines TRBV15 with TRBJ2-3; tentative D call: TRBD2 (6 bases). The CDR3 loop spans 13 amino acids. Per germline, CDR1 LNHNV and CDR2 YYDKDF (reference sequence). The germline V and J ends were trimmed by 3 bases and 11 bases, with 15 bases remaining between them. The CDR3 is CATSRVGLREQYF. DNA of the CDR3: TGTGCCACCAGCAGGGTGGGACTGAGGGAGCAGTATTTT.

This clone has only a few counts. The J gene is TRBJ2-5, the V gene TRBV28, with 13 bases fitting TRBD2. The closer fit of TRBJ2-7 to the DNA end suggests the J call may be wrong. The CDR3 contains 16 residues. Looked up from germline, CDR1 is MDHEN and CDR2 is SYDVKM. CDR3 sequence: CASSLLGLAGSGEQYF. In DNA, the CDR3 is TGTGCCAGCAGCCTCCTGGGACTAGCGGGGTCTGGCGAGCAGTACTTC.

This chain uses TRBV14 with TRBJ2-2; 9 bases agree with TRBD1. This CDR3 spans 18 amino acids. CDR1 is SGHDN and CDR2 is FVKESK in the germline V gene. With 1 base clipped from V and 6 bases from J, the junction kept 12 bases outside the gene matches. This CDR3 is CASSQGPPNRGRAGELFF. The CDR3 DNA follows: TGTGCCAGCAGCCAAGGTCCCCCCAACAGGGGGCGAGCCGGGGAGCTGTTTTTT. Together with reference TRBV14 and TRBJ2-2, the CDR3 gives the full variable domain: EAGVTQFPSHSVIEKGQTVTLRCDPISGHDNLYWYRRVMGKEIKFLLHFVKESKQDESGMPNNRFLAERTGGTYSTLKVQPAELEDSGVYFCASSQGPPNRGRAGELFFGEGSRLTVL.

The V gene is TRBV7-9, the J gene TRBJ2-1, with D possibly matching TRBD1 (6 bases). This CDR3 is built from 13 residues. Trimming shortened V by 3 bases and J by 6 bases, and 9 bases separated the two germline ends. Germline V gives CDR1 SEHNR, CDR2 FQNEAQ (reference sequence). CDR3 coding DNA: TGTGCCAGCAGCTTCGACAGGCCCAATGAGCAGTTCTTC. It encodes CASSFDRPNEQFF.

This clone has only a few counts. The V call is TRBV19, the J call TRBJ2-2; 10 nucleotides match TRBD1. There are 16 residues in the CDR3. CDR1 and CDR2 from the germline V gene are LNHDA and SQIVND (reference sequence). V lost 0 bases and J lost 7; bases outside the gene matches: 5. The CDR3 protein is CASSIERTGGHGELFF. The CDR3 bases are TGTGCCAGTAGTATAGAGAGGACAGGGGGTCACGGGGAGCTGTTTTTT.

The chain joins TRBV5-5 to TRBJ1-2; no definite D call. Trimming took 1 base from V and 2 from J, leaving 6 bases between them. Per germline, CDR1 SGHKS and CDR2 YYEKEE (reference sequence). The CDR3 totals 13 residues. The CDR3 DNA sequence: TGTGCCAGCAGCTTGAGGAGGAACTATGGCTACACCTTC. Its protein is CASSLRRNYGYTF.

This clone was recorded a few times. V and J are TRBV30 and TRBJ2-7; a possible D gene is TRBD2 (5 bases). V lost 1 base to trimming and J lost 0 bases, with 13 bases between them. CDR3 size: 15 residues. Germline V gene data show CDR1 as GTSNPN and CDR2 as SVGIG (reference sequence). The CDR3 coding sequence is TGTGCCTGGAGTGAGGACGGGGAGAGCTCCTACGAGCAGTACTTC. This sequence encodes CAWSEDGESSYEQYF.

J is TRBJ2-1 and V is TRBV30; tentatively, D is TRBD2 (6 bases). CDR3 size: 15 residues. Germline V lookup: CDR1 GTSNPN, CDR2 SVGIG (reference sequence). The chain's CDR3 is CALSGLESSYNEQFF. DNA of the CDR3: TGTGCTTTGAGCGGGCTAGAGAGCTCCTACAATGAGCAGTTCTTC.

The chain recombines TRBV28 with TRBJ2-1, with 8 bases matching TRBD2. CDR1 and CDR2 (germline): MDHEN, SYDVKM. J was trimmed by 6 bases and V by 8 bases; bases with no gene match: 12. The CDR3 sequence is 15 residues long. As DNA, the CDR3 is TGTGCCAGCCCTCCGGCCGGGGGGGCACTCAATGAGCAGTTCTTC. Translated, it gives CASPPAGGALNEQFF.

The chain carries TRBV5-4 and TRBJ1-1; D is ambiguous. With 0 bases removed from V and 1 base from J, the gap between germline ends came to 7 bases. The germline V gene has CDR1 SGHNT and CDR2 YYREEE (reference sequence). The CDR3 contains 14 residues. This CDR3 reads CASSLALTNTEAFF. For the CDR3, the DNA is TGTGCCAGCAGCTTGGCACTTACGAACACTGAAGCTTTCTTT.

The CDR3 sequence is CATSRGARNIQYF. The CDR3 region has the DNA TGTGCCACTTCGCGGGGGGCTAGAAACATTCAGTACTTC. This chain joins TRBV27 and TRBJ2-4, with TRBD2 matching over 8 bases. The trim removed 10 bases at V and 6 bases at J, leaving 8 bases unmatched. This CDR3 comprises 13 residues. Germline assignment: CDR1 MNHEY and CDR2 SMNVEV (reference sequence).

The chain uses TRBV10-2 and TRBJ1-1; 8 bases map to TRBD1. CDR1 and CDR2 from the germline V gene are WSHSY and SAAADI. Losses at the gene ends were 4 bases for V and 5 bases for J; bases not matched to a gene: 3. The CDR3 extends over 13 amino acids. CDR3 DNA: TGCGCCAGCAGTGTGGACAGGGCTACTGAAGCTTTCTTT. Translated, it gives CASSVDRATEAFF.